The entry that follows covers one TCR beta chain sequence. Its antigen is not known. Profiling relied on immunoSEQ multiplex PCR, and the TCRdb table lists in-frame clones only, not all of them. The table lists around 22,000 clones, more than 60% of them singletons. The unexposed donors gave CD4+ T cells in about 2010-2019, prior to COVID-19. The cells were cultured for 9 to 11 days before CD4+ T cells were isolated. V lost 0 bases and J lost 4, with 6 bases in between. Germline CDR1 and CDR2: LNHDA and SQIVND (reference sequence). The CDR3 runs to 13 residues. The data stem from a study of CD4 T cells in relation to SARS-CoV-2 and coronaviruses. Overall study: ViraFEST: approximately eleven-day antigen culture of PBMCs, then TCR beta CDR3 sequencing. Notes on the study in general: No donor gave both pre-pandemic and post-infection samples.

Input material: CD4+ T cells from PBMCs, cultured in vitro. The clonotype comes from a human donor in good health. The chain carries TRBV19 and TRBJ1-1; D perhaps matches TRBD1 (6 bases). In DNA, the CDR3 is TGTGCCAGTAGTATAGACAGGGGCACTGAAGCTTTCTTT. It codes for CASSIDRGTEAFF.